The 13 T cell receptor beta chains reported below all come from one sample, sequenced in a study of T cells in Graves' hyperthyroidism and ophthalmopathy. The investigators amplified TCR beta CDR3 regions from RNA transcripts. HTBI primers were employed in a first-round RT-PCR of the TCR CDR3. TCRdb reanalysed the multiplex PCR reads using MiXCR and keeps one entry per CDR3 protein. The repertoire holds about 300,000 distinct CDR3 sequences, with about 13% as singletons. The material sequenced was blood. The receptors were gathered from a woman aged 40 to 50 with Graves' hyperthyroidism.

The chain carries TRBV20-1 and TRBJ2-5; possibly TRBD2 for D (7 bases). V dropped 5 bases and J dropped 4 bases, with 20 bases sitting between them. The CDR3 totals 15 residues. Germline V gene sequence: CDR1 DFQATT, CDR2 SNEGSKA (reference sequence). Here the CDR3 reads CSAERGGGAGETQYF. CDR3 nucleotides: TGCAGTGCTGAGAGGGGGGGGGGAGCGGGAGAGACCCAGTACTTC.

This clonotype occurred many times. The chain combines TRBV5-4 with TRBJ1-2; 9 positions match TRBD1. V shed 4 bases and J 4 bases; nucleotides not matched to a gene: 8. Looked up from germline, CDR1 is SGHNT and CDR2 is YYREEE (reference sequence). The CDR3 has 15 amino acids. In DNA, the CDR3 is TGTGCCAGCAGCCCAAAAACAGGGGGCAGCTATGGCTACACCTTC. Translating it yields CASSPKTGGSYGYTF.

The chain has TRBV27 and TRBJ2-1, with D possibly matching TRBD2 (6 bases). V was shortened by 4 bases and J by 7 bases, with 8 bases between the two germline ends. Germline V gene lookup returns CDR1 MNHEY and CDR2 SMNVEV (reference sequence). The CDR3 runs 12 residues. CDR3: CASSWGENEQFF. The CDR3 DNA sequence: TGTGCCAGCAGTTGGGGGGAAAATGAGCAGTTCTTC.

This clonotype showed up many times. CDR3 sequence: CATSDLYGYQETQYF. The CDR3 DNA reads as TGTGCCACCAGTGACTTGTACGGGTACCAAGAGACCCAGTACTTC. The rearrangement links TRBV24-1 to TRBJ2-5; D is uncertain. Germline V gene lookup returns CDR1 KGHDR and CDR2 SFDVKD. This CDR3 comprises 15 residues. The V end was cut by 4 bases, the J end by 0 bases, with 11 bases between.

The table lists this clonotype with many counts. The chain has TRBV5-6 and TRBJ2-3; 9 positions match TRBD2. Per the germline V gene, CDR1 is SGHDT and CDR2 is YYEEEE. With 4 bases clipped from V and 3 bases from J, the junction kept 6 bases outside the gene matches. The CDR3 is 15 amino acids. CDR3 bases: TGTGCCAGCAGCCGTCGCGGGGGGGAGACAGATACGCAGTATTTT. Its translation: CASSRRGGETDTQYF.

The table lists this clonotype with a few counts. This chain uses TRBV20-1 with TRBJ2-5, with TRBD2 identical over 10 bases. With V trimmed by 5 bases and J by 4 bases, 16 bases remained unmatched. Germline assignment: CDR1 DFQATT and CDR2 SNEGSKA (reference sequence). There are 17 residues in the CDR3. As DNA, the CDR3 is TGCAGTGCTGGACGCGCCCATCTAGCGGGAGTGGGAGAGACCCAGTACTTC. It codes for CSAGRAHLAGVGETQYF.

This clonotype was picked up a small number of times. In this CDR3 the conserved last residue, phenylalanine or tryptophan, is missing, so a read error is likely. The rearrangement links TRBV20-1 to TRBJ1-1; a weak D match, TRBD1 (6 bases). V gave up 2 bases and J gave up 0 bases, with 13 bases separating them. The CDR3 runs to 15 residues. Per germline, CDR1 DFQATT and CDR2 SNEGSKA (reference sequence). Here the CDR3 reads CSARRQVIMNTEAFL. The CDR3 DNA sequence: TGCAGTGCTAGACGACAGGTTATCATGAACACTGAAGCTTTCCTT.

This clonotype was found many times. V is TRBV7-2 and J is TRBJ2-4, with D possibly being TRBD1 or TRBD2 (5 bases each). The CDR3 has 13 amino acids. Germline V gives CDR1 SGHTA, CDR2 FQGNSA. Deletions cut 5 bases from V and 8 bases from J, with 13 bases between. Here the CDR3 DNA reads TGTGCCAGCAGCCTGGGATTGGGGGACATTCAGTACTTC. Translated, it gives CASSLGLGDIQYF.

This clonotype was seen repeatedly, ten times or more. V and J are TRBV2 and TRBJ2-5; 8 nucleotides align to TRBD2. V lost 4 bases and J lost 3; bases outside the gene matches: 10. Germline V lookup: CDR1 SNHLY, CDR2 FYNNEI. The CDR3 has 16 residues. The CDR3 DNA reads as TGTGCCAGCAGTGCGCTAGCGGGCGCGGTGGAAGAGACCCAGTACTTC. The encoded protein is CASSALAGAVEETQYF.

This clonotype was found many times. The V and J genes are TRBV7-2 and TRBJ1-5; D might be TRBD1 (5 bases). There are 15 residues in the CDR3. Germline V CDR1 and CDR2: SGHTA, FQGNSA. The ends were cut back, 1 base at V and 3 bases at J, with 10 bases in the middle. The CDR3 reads CASSLGGGANQPQHF. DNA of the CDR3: TGTGCCAGCAGCTTAGGTGGCGGGGCCAATCAGCCCCAGCATTTT.

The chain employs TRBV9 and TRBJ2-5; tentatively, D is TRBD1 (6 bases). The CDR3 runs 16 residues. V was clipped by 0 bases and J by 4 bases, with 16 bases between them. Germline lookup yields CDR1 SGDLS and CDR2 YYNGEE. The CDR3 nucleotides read TGTGCCAGCAGCGTAGGACAGGTCTCTTCTCTAGAGACCCAGTACTTC. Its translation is CASSVGQVSSLETQYF.

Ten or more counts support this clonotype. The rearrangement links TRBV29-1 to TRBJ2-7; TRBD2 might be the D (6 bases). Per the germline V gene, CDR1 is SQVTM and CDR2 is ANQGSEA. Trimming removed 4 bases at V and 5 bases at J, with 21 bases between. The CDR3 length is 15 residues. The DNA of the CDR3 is TGCAGCGTTGGGGGGAGGAGTAAAGGGATCCACGAGCAGTACTTC. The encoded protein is CSVGGRSKGIHEQYF.

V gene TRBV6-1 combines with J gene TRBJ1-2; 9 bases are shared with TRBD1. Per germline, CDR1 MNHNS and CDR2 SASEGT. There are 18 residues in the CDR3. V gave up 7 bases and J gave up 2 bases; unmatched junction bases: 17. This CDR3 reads CASTTRPGQGDANYGYTF. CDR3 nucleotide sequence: TGTGCCAGCACCACTAGACCGGGACAGGGAGACGCGAACTATGGCTACACCTTC.